This is a list of T cell receptor beta chains from one sample in a study of cytomegalovirus exposure and HLA in healthy donors. Profiling relied on immunoSEQ multiplex PCR, and the TCRdb table lists in-frame clones only, not all of them. The data contain 120,000 or so clones, about 10% of them seen just once; the ten biggest clones take up 4.5% to 5%. Sequencing was carried out using PBMCs. Receptors were obtained from a woman aged 18-30 years in good health and CMV-seropositive. Both conserved end residues are part of each CDR3. A D gene is named only where the DNA matches it firmly. Clone size, where shown, is once, few, many, or a class for clones that have expanded.

d_gene	j_gene	abundance	v_gene	CDR3aa	CDR3nt
NA	TRBJ2-7	few	TRBV4-2	CASRDSGTSYEQYF	TGTGCCAGCAGAGACTCCGGGACAAGTTACGAGCAGTACTTC
TRBD2	TRBJ2-5	NA	TRBV6-1	CASSEAFGGGGETQYF	TGTGCCAGCAGTGAAGCGTTTGGCGGGGGGGGAGAGACCCAGTACTTC
NA	TRBJ1-2	NA	TRBV6-6	CASSVLYGYTF	TGTGCCAGCAGTGTCCTCTATGGCTACACCTTC
TRBD1	TRBJ1-5	many	TRBV6-5	CASRGQPHQPQHF	TGTGCCAGCAGGGGACAGCCGCACCAGCCCCAGCATTTT
NA	TRBJ1-2	NA	TRBV29-1	CSVGGGPNYGYTF	TGCAGCGTTGGGGGAGGTCCTAACTATGGCTACACCTTC
NA	TRBJ2-7	few	TRBV2	CASRVGQFYEQYF	TGTGCCAGCCGGGTGGGGCAGTTCTACGAGCAGTACTTC
NA	TRBJ2-1	few	TRBV19	CASRAGVGEQFF	TGTGCCTCTAGGGCAGGGGTTGGTGAGCAGTTCTTC
NA	TRBJ1-1	NA	TRBV25-1	CASSRNTEAFF	TGTGCCAGCAGCCGGAACACTGAAGCTTTCTTT
TRBD1	TRBJ2-3	NA	TRBV4-1	CASSQVKGAKEDTQYF	TGCGCCAGCAGCCAAGTAAAGGGGGCCAAAGAGGATACGCAGTATTTT
TRBD1	TRBJ2-2	few	TRBV30	CAWARQGINTGELFF	TGTGCCTGGGCCAGACAGGGCATAAACACCGGGGAGCTGTTTTTT
TRBD1	TRBJ2-2	few	TRBV11-2	CASSSGRDRVNTGELFF	TGTGCCAGCAGCTCCGGCCGGGACAGAGTGAACACCGGGGAGCTGTTTTTT
NA	TRBJ2-7	NA	TRBV11-3	CASSLGAPTYEQYF	TGTGCCAGCAGCTTAGGGGCCCCTACCTACGAGCAGTACTTC
TRBD1	TRBJ1-5	few	TRBV19	CASSAQGEPQHF	TGTGCCAGTAGTGCACAGGGGGAGCCCCAGCATTTT
NA	TRBJ2-1	few	TRBV6-5	CASSSDGLGEQFF	TGTGCCAGCAGTTCTGACGGTCTCGGGGAGCAGTTCTTC
NA	TRBJ1-1	few	TRBV5-8	CASTPYPGGAGGEAFF	TGTGCCAGCACACCCTACCCGGGGGGGGCCGGAGGTGAAGCTTTCTTT
NA	TRBJ1-3	few	TRBV29-1	CSVGGEPGNTIYF	TGCAGCGTTGGGGGCGAGCCTGGAAACACCATATATTTT
NA	TRBJ1-1	NA	TRBV19	CASSASAWGGFRAEAFF	TGTGCCAGTAGTGCCTCGGCCTGGGGGGGTTTCAGAGCTGAAGCTTTCTTT
NA	TRBJ1-1	few	TRBV4-1	CASSQSVQGNTEAFF	TGCGCCAGCAGCCAATCGGTCCAGGGGAACACTGAAGCTTTCTTT
TRBD2	TRBJ2-1	NA	TRBV30	CAWSVLAGFNEQFF	TGTGCCTGGAGTGTACTAGCGGGGTTTAACGAGCAGTTCTTC
NA	TRBJ2-7	few	TRBV5-6	CASSLRGPLLSGEQYF	TGTGCCAGCAGCTTGAGGGGCCCCCTTCTTAGCGGCGAGCAGTACTTC
TRBD1	TRBJ1-2	NA	TRBV7-2	CASSSWGQINYGYTF	TGTGCCAGCAGCTCCTGGGGACAGATTAACTATGGCTACACCTTC
TRBD2	TRBJ2-5	few	TRBV7-3	CASSLGAGGWETQYF	TGTGCCAGCAGCTTAGGAGCGGGAGGTTGGGAGACCCAGTACTTC
NA	TRBJ2-7	few	TRBV7-3	CASSLGGSMYEQYF	TGTGCCAGCAGCTTAGGGGGCAGTATGTACGAGCAGTACTTC
NA	TRBJ2-3	few	TRBV9	CASSARDESTDTQYF	TGTGCCAGCAGCGCGAGGGATGAAAGCACAGATACGCAGTATTTT
NA	TRBJ2-2	NA	TRBV2	CASSVARITGELFF	TGTGCCAGCAGTGTTGCGAGGATCACCGGGGAGCTGTTTTTT
TRBD2	TRBJ2-5	few	TRBV4-1	CASSQSWRETQETQYF	TGCGCCAGCAGCCAATCCTGGCGGGAGACTCAAGAGACCCAGTACTTC
TRBD1	TRBJ2-7	NA	TRBV5-1	CASAPGTGEGEQYF	TGCGCCAGCGCCCCCGGGACAGGGGAAGGCGAGCAGTACTTC
NA	TRBJ2-5	few	TRBV27	CASSSTGLETQYF	TGTGCCAGCAGTTCAACAGGGTTGGAGACCCAGTACTTC
NA	TRBJ1-1	NA	TRBV6-6	CASSHLDIAEAFF	TGTGCCAGCAGCCATCTCGACATCGCTGAAGCTTTCTTT
TRBD2	TRBJ2-5	few	TRBV5-1	CASSLSGRSYQETQYF	TGCGCCAGCAGCTTGAGCGGGAGGAGCTACCAAGAGACCCAGTACTTC
NA	TRBJ1-1	NA	TRBV29-1	CSVEDLPDKDAFF	TGCAGCGTTGAAGATCTACCGGACAAGGACGCTTTCTTT
NA	TRBJ1-1	few	TRBV2	CASSGQMNTEAFF	TGTGCCAGCAGTGGGCAGATGAACACTGAAGCTTTCTTT
NA	TRBJ2-2	NA	TRBV5-1	CASSQMGLLNTGELFF	TGCGCCAGCAGCCAGATGGGACTTCTAAACACCGGGGAGCTGTTTTTT
NA	TRBJ1-5	few	TRBV15	CATSRGDNVGQPQHF	TGTGCCACCAGCAGAGGGGACAATGTGGGTCAGCCCCAGCATTTT
TRBD2	TRBJ2-3	NA	TRBV14	CASSQPGLAGFTDTQYF	TGTGCCAGCAGCCAACCCGGACTAGCGGGATTCACAGATACGCAGTATTTT
NA	TRBJ1-2	NA	TRBV7-6	CASSLGAGVGGYTF	TGTGCCAGCAGCTTAGGGGCAGGGGTTGGTGGCTACACCTTC
TRBD2	TRBJ2-1	NA	TRBV6-1	CASPPTSGSYNEQFF	TGTGCCAGCCCACCCACTAGCGGCTCATACAATGAGCAGTTCTTC
TRBD1	TRBJ2-4	NA	TRBV18	CASSPLTGAGAKNIQYF	TGTGCCAGCTCACCCCTAACAGGGGCGGGAGCCAAAAACATTCAGTACTTC
TRBD2	TRBJ2-1	NA	TRBV4-2	CASSSFSGSGSEQFF	TGTGCCAGCAGCTCATTTAGCGGGAGCGGTTCCGAGCAGTTCTTC
NA	TRBJ1-3	NA	TRBV2	CATPQLGNTIYF	TGTGCCACCCCACAGCTTGGAAACACCATATATTTT
NA	TRBJ1-1	NA	TRBV4-2	CASSQDTGFSTEAFF	TGTGCCAGCAGCCAAGATACGGGGTTTAGCACTGAAGCTTTCTTT
TRBD1	TRBJ1-2	few	TRBV6-6	CASSYFGTGYGYTF	TGTGCCAGCAGTTACTTCGGGACAGGGTATGGCTACACCTTC
TRBD2	TRBJ2-2	NA	TRBV11-2	CASSQRDWDTGELFF	TGTGCCAGCAGCCAGCGGGATTGGGACACCGGGGAGCTGTTTTTT
NA	TRBJ1-5	NA	TRBV6-1	CASSDLVGGILDDQPQHF	TGTGCCAGCAGTGATTTGGTTGGAGGAATCCTGGACGATCAGCCCCAGCATTTT
TRBD1	TRBJ1-1	NA	TRBV29-1	CSADRGNTEAFF	TGCAGCGCCGACAGGGGTAACACTGAAGCTTTCTTT
NA	TRBJ2-2	NA	TRBV29-1	CSVAWGAGELFF	TGCAGCGTTGCTTGGGGGGCCGGGGAGCTGTTTTTT
NA	TRBJ2-3	NA	TRBV5-1	CASSYGLSTDTQYF	TGCGCCAGCAGCTACGGACTTTCCACAGATACGCAGTATTTT
NA	TRBJ1-4	few	TRBV5-1	CASSLRGRVGEKLFF	TGCGCCAGCAGCTTGCGAGGCAGGGTCGGTGAAAAACTGTTTTTT
NA	TRBJ2-2	NA	TRBV7-8	CASSLGAQGGELFF	TGTGCCAGCAGCTTAGGGGCCCAGGGCGGGGAGCTGTTTTTT